This T cell receptor beta chain was obtained from a study of blood T cell repertoires in COVID-19. Study-level information: The origin of the acute and convalescent COVID-19 samples was the United States, Italy and Spain. T cells, B-cell-depleted T cells, or PBMCs supplied cDNA or gDNA.

Participants' own reports of clinical history determined their cohort assignment. Unmatched junction bases numbered 11, after V lost 5 bases and J lost 5 bases. The CDR3 length is 15 residues. Germline lookup yields CDR1 SGHVS and CDR2 FQNEAQ. Assay used: immunoSEQ multiplex PCR; TCRdb lists only in-frame clones, some missing. Among 380,000 or so clones, 70% to 90% were seen once, and the ten largest hold roughly 1.9%. The TCR sequence derives from a woman aged 40 to 55 with acute COVID-19. Sequencing input: PBMCs or T cells enriched from blood (not recorded which). The chain carries TRBV7-8 and TRBJ2-7; 8 nucleotides line up with TRBD1. The CDR3 loop is CASSPHLGQGHEQYF. The CDR3 nucleotides read TGTGCCAGCAGCCCTCACCTCGGACAGGGCCACGAGCAGTACTTC.